The entry that follows covers one TCR beta chain sequence. Trimming cost V 4 bases and J 9 bases; bases outside gene matches: 8. Germline-derived CDR1 and CDR2 are WNHNN and SYGVQD (reference sequence). This CDR3 is built from 15 residues. The data originate from a study of blood T cell repertoires in COVID-19. Across the whole study: Specimens from acute and convalescent COVID-19 originated in the United States, Italy and Spain. The analysed material was cDNA or gDNA that came from T cells, B-cell-depleted T cells, or PBMCs.

This table comes from immunoSEQ multiplex PCR, and its TCRdb copy is limited to in-frame clones, with some not included. The data contain 65,000 to 70,000 clones, approximately 84% of them singletons. This clonotype originated in a man aged 35-49 years with COVID-19, enrolled during active disease. This chain connects TRBV10-1 to TRBJ2-1, with 11 bases identical to TRBD2. Source material: peripheral blood. CDR3 coding DNA: TGCGCCAGCAGTGGCCTAGCGGGGGGCCAGGGTGAGCAGTTCTTC. Encoded protein: CASSGLAGGQGEQFF.